Each of the 2 T cell receptor beta chains below was sequenced from the same sample in a study of shared clonotypes between healthy human individuals. The table came from immunoSEQ multiplex PCR; TCRdb's copy has only in-frame clones and leaves some out. The sample has about 79,000 clones, 50% to 70% seen once. The sample taken for sequencing was memory CD8+ T cells sorted from blood. This sample's subset: CD45RO+ cells pooled with CCR7-negative TemRA cells. These receptors were obtained from a man aged 25 to 40 in good health.

This clone has a handful of counts. The chain couples TRBV6-5 to TRBJ2-1; no reliable D call. Germline V gene data show CDR1 as MNHEY and CDR2 as SVGAGI. The CDR3 consists of 12 residues. V was trimmed by 10 bases and J by 7 bases, leaving 14 bases between them. The CDR3 sequence: CATTSPWNEQFF. CDR3 sequence (DNA): TGTGCCACAACATCCCCCTGGAATGAGCAGTTCTTC.

The V gene is TRBV7-6, the J gene TRBJ2-1, with TRBD2 matching over 12 bases. Germline V gene data show CDR1 as SGHVS and CDR2 as FNYEAQ. The trim removed 5 bases at V and 6 bases at J, leaving 8 bases unmatched. The CDR3 has 16 residues. The CDR3 loop is CASSPWTSGASNEQFF. The CDR3 DNA reads as TGTGCCAGCAGCCCCTGGACTAGCGGGGCATCCAATGAGCAGTTCTTC.